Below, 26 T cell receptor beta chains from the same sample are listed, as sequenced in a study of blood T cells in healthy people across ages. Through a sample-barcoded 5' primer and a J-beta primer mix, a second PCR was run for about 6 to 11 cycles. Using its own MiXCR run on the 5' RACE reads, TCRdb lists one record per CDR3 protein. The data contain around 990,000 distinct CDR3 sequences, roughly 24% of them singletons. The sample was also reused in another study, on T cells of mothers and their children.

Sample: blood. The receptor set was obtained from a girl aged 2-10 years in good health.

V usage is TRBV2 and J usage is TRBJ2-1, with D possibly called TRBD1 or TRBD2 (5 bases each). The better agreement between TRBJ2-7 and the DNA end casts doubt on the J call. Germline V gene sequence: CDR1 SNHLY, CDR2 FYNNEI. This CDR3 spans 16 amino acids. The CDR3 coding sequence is TGTGCCAGCAGTGAAGCGTTGGGACCAGGGTTAGGAGAGCAGTACTTC. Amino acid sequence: CASSEALGPGLGEQYF.

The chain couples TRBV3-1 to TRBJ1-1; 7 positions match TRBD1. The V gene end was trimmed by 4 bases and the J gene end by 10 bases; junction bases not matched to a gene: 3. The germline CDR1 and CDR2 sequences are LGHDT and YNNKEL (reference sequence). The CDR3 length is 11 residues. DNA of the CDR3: TGTGCCAGCAGCCTCCGGGACAGAGCTTTCTTT. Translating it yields CASSLRDRAFF.

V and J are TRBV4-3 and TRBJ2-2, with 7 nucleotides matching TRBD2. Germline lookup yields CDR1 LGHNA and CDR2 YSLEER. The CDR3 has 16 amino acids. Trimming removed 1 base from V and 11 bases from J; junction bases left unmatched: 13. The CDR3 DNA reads TGCGCCAGCAGCCAAGGAGGATGGACTAGTGAGGTAGAGCTGTTTTTT. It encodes CASSQGGWTSEVELFF.

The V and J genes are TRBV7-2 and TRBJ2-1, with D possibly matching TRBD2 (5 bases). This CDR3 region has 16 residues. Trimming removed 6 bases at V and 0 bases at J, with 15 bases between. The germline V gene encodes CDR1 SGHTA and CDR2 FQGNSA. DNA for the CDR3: TGTGCCAGCAGGGAGGATGCGGCTCTCTCCTACAATGAGCAGTTCTTC. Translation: CASREDAALSYNEQFF. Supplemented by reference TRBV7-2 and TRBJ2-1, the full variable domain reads GAGVSQSPSNKVTEKGKDVELRCDPISGHTALYWYRQSLGQGLEFLIYFQGNSAPDKSGLPSDRFSAERTGGSVSTLTIQRTQQEDSAVYLCASREDAALSYNEQFFGPGTRLTVL.

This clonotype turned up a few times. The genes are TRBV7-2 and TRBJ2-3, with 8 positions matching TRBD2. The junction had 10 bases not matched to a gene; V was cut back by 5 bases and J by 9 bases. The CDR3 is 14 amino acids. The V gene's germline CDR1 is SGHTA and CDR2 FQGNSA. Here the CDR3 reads CASSARSGGETQYF. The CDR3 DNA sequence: TGTGCCAGCAGCGCCCGAAGCGGGGGTGAGACGCAGTATTTT.

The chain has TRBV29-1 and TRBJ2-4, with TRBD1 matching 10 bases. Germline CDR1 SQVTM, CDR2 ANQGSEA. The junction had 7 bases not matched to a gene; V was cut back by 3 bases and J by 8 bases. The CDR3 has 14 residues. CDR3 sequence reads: CSVETDRGEDIQYF. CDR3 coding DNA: TGCAGCGTTGAGACGGACAGGGGGGAAGACATTCAGTACTTC.

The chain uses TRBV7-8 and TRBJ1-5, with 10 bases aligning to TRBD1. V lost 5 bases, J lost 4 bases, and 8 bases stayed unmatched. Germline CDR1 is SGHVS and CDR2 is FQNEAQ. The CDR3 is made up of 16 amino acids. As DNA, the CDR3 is TGTGCCAGCAGCACACCGGGACAGGGGAATAATCAGCCCCAGCATTTT. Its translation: CASSTPGQGNNQPQHF. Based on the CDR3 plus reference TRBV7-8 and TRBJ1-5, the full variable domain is GAGVSQSPRYKVAKRGQDVALRCDPISGHVSLFWYQQALGQGPEFLTYFQNEAQLDKSGLPSDRFFAERPEGSVSTLKIQRTQQEDSAVYLCASSTPGQGNNQPQHFGDGTRLSIL.

Written as DNA, the CDR3 is TGTGCCTGCGGGACAGCTCCCGAGGAGCTGTTTTTT. Protein sequence: CACGTAPEELFF. V and J are TRBV24-1 and TRBJ2-2; possibly TRBD1 for D (7 bases). Trimming removed 12 bases at V and 10 bases at J, with 17 bases between. Germline CDR1 reads KGHDR; CDR2 reads SFDVKD. The CDR3 has 12 residues.

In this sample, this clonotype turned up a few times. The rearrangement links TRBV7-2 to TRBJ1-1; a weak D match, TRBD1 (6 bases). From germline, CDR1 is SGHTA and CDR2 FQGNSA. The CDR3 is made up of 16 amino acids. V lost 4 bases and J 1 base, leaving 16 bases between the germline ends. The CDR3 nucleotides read TGTGCCAGCAGCTCTCCTACAGACAGGAAGAACACTGAAGCTTTCTTT. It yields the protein CASSSPTDRKNTEAFF.

The CDR3 nucleotides read TGTGCCAGCAGCCAAACTCCCGGACTAGCGGGGGTGGGTACAAGCTACGAGCAGTACTTC. Translation: CASSQTPGLAGVGTSYEQYF. The chain carries TRBV3-1 and TRBJ2-7; TRBD2 matches at 13 bases. Germline values: CDR1 LGHDT, CDR2 YNNKEL (reference sequence). This CDR3 is built from 20 residues. V gave up 2 bases and J gave up 3 bases; unmatched junction bases: 16.

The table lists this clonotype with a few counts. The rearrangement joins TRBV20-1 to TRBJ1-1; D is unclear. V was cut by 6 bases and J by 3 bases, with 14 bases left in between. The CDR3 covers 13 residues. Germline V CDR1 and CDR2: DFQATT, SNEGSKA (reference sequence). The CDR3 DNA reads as TGCAGTGCGAAAAGAACCGTGGACACTGAAGCTTTCTTT. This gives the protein CSAKRTVDTEAFF.

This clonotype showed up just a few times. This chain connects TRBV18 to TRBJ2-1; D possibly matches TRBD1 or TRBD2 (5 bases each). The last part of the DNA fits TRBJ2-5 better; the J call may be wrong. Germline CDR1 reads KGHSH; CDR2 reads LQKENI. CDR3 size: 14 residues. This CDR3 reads CASSDPGPWETQYF. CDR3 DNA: TGTGCCAGCTCGGATCCGGGACCGTGGGAGACCCAGTACTTC.

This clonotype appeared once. CDR3 bases: TGCAGCGTTGAATTGGGTTCCCCCTACGAGCAGTACTTC. Translation: CSVELGSPYEQYF. The chain has TRBV29-1 and TRBJ2-7, with unresolved D. Trimming pared 2 bases from V and 2 bases from J, leaving 10 bases between. Per germline, CDR1 SQVTM and CDR2 ANQGSEA. CDR3 length: 13 residues.

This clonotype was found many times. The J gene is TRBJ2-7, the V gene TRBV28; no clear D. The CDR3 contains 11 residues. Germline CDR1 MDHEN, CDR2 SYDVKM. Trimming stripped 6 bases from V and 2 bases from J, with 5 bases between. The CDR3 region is CASSTAYEQYF. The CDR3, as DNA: TGTGCCAGCAGCACCGCCTACGAGCAGTACTTC.

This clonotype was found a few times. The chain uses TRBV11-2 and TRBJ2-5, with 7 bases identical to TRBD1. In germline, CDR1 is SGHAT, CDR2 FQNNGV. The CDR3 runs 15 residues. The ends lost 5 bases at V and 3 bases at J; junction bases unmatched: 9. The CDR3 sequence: CASSALSGTEETQYF. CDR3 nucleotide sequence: TGTGCCAGCAGCGCCCTTTCGGGGACAGAAGAGACCCAGTACTTC.

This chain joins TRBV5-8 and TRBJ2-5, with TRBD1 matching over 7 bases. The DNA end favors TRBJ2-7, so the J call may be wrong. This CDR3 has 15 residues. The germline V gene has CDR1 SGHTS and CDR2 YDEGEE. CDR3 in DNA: TGTGCCAGCAGCTTGCTCGACAGGGCGTTCAACGAGCAGTACTTC. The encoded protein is CASSLLDRAFNEQYF.

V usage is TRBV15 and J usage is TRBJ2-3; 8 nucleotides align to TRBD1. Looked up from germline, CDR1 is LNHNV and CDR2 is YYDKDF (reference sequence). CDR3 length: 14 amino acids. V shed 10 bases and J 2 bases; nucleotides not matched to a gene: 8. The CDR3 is CAIGRDRHTDTQYF. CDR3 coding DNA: TGTGCCATCGGCCGGGACAGGCACACAGATACGCAGTATTTT.

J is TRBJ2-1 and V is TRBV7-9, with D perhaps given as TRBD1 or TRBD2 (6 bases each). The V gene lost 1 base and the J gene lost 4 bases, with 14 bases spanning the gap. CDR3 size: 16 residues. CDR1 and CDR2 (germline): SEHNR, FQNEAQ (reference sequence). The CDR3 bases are TGTGCCAGCAGCTTAGTTCGGGGGCTACGTTACAATGAGCAGTTCTTC. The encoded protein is CASSLVRGLRYNEQFF.

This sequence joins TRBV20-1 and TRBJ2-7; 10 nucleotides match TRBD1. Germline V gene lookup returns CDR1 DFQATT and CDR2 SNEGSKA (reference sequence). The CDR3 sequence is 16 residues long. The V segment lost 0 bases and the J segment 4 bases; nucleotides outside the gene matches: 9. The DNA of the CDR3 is TGCAGTGCTAGAGATAGTGGGGGACAGGGGAATTACGAGCAGTACTTC. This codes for CSARDSGGQGNYEQYF.

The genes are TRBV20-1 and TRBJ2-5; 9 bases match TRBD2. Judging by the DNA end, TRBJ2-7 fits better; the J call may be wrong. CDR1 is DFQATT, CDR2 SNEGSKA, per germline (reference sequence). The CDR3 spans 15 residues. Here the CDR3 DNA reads TGCAGTGCTACGAAACTAGCGGGCGGGTCCTACGAGCAGTACTTC. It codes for CSATKLAGGSYEQYF.

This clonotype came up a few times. CDR3 sequence reads: CASSLTKTSGSYEQYF. DNA of the CDR3: TGTGCCAGCAGCTTGACCAAGACTAGCGGGAGCTACGAGCAGTACTTC. The rearrangement uses TRBV5-6 and TRBJ2-7, with TRBD2 matching 12 bases. The germline V gene has CDR1 SGHDT and CDR2 YYEEEE. V lost 1 base, J lost 3 bases, and 5 bases stayed unmatched. The CDR3 is 16 residues long.

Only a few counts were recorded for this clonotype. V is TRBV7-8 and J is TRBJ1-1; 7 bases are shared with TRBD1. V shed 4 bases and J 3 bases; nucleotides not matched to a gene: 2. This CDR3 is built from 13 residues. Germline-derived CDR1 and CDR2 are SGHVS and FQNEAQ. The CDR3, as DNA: TGTGCCAGCAGCTCCGACAGGGACACTGAAGCTTTCTTT. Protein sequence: CASSSDRDTEAFF.

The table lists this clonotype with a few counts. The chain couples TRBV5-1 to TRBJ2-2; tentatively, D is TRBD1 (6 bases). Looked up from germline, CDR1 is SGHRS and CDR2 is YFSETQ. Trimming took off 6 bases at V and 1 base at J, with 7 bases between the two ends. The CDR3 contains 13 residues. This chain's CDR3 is CASKGENTGELFF. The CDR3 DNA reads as TGCGCCAGCAAGGGGGAGAACACCGGGGAGCTGTTTTTT.

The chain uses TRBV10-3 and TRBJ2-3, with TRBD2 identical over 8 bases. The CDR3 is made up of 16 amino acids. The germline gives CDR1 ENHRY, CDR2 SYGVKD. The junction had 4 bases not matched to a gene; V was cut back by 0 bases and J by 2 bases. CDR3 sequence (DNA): TGTGCCATCAGTGAGTCGCCAGCGGGGGACACAGATACGCAGTATTTT. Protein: CAISESPAGDTDTQYF.

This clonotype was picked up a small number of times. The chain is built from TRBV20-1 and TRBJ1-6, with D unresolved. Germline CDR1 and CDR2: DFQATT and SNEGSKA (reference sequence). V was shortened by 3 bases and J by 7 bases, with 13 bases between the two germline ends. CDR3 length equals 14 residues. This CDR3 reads CSASFGKENSPLHF. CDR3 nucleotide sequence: TGCAGTGCTAGTTTCGGGAAGGAGAATTCACCCCTCCACTTT.

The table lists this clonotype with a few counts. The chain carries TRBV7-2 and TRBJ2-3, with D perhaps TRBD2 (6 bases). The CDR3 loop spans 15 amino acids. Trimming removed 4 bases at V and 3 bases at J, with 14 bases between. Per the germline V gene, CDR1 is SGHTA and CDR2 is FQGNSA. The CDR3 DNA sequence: TGTGCCAGCAGCTGGGACTCCTCGACTACAGATACGCAGTATTTT. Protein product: CASSWDSSTTDTQYF.